Described below is a single TCR beta chain sequence and its context. Its antigen remains unidentified. One end of the junction does not line up with germline, which may come from a read error. Donors were 40 or so systemically healthy Caucasian individuals from Russia aged about 6 to 100 years. Each donor gave ten milliliters of peripheral blood, drawn into EDTA-treated Vacutainer tubes. Ficoll-Paque density-gradient centrifugation was used to isolate PBMCs, with at least 7 million obtained per sample. Trizol reagent was used to extract total RNA from the PBMCs, yielding at least 5.5 micrograms per sample. The percentages of naive CD45RAhigh/CD27high T cells were determined by flow cytometry on a PBMC aliquot from every donor. Including cysteine and phenylalanine, the CDR3 has 16 amino acids. The only DNA kept is the CDR3, 48 bases in frame from the first base. The germline V gene (reference sequence) gives CDR1 as SEHNR and CDR2 as FQNEAQ.

The source of the sample is a study of blood T cells in healthy people across ages (dated by TCRdb to between 2015 and 2017). In the study overall: In model experiments, template switching captured roughly one uniquely barcoded TCR beta cDNA molecule for every two T cells. Two additional independent replicas of 1 million unique cDNA reads from the same blood draw were analyzed for two donors (one aged 18 to 30 and one aged 80 or older). Four age groups were formed from the donors: young (average roughly 15 years), middle-aged (more than 35), aged (roughly 59) and long-lived (more than 75). Age-related changes in TCR beta repertoire diversity were measured in the study by deep sequencing normalized with unique cDNA molecular identifiers. To avoid experimental bias, donors of different ages were randomly spread across the sequencing lanes. General study outcomes and caveats: Observed TCR beta diversity correlated strongly with the percentage of naive T cells measured by flow cytometry. The CMV infection status of donors was not known, potentially confounding age-related changes in expanded clonotypes. Estimates of total diversity based on one million sequenced T cells were regarded as lower bounds and as underestimates. Compared with the aged group, the long-lived group had more naive CD4+ T cells, fewer expanded clones and increased TCR diversity, suggesting age selection. Since profiling was done on bulk unsorted PBMCs, naive and antigen-experienced compartments could not be conclusively compared. As age increased, observed TCR beta diversity per million T cells dropped in a roughly linear way, and a significant reduction was already evident by age around 41.

Libraries were built with 5' RACE. Sequencer: Illumina HiSeq 2500. A second PCR of roughly 6 to 12 cycles was run with a J-beta primer mix and a sample-barcoded 5' primer. Each TCR beta cDNA molecule received a unique molecular identifier from a template-switch 5' adaptor carrying 12 random nucleotides. Each sample yielded at least 2.5 million CDR3-containing paired-end reads. All of the RNA was converted into first-strand cDNA using the Mint cDNA synthesis kit, with a TRBC-specific oligonucleotide serving as the primer. Following uracil-DNA glycosylase treatment, a first 18-cycle PCR with universal primers M1SS and BC2_uni_R was performed on all cDNA. Per the source publication's procedure: For normalization, 1 million high-quality reads were randomly selected from each sample, with every read carrying a distinct molecular identifier. Instead of being binned into consensus sequences, reads that shared molecular identifiers were thrown out. MiTCR, set to a Q25 quality threshold and the strictest error-elimination algorithm, was used for CDR3 identification, clonotype clustering and error correction. A nonparametric unseen species model using Euler transformation provided a lower-bound estimate of total TCR beta diversity. Starting from the raw public reads, TCRdb applied fastp trimming at Q25, assembled clones with MiXCR and retained in-frame beta chains. Each CDR3 protein appears once, grouped with its most common genes and DNA. The V and J calls were not made by the authors but by TCRdb's processing. For this sample the table gives about 1,800,000 distinct CDR3 sequences, of which roughly 28% were detected only once. The top ten hold around 7.7% of the sample.

The receptor comes from a woman aged 30 to 39 in good health. The chain is assembled from TRBV7-9 and TRBJ2-6; no D segment can be confidently identified. Sequenced sample: blood. The CDR3 has the sequence CASSPRPNPGANVLTF. The nucleotide sequence is TGTGCTAGCAGCCCCCGACCGAATCCTGGGGCCAACGTCCTGACTTTC.